The sequence of this T cell receptor (beta chain) was determined in a study of monozygotic twins with inflammatory bowel disease. Study-wide results and limits: Telling different T cell subtypes apart from each other was not possible.

Blood, 2.5 ml, was drawn per donor. Germline-derived CDR1 and CDR2 are MNHEY and SVGEGT. This CDR3 spans 16 amino acids. Researchers used template switching to add UMIs featuring a 6-nucleotide sample barcode. TCRdb reprocessed the 5' RACE reads and stores each CDR3 protein as one record, lacking DNA. This table lists some 400,000 distinct CDR3 sequences. Comments on this clonotype: Its antigen is not identified.

This TCR derives from a human donor with ulcerative colitis or Crohn's disease, or a healthy co-twin of an affected twin (not recorded which). This rearrangement joins TRBV6-2 or TRBV6-3 to TRBJ2-3; TCRdb's D call of TRBD1 is untestable without DNA. The sequenced material came from blood. CDR3 protein: CASSYKRDRPTDTQYF.